The clone carrying this T cell receptor (beta chain) came up a few times. Replicate PCRs run on sorted subsets employed around 200 ng DNA, approximately 30,000 T cell genomes. Clones were read by immunoSEQ multiplex PCR, and TCRdb kept only the in-frame ones, dropping some. The sample holds under 1,100,000 clones, around three quarters seen once. These data belong to a study of shared clonotypes between healthy human individuals. Study-wide context: The donors, a couple of women and a few men, were aged 18 to 49.

Germline-derived CDR1 and CDR2 are WNHNN and SYGVQD (reference sequence). The ends were cut back, 5 bases at V and 0 bases at J, with 14 bases in the middle. The CDR3 has 16 amino acids. Sequencing was carried out using memory CD4+ T cells from PBMCs. Stated subset: CD45RA-negative fraction. The rearrangement joins TRBV10-1 to TRBJ2-1, with D possibly being TRBD2 (6 bases). This clonotype was obtained from a man aged 18 to 30 in good health. Some clones in this sample may be carry-over from other donors' samples. CDR3 nucleotide sequence: TGCGCCAGCAGTCCCCGCGGGGCGGGCTCCTACAATGAGCAGTTCTTC. It specifies CASSPRGAGSYNEQFF.